This TCR beta chain derives from a study of T cell responses to AZD1222 COVID-19 vaccine. Clones were read by immunoSEQ multiplex PCR, and TCRdb kept only the in-frame ones, dropping some. This repertoire shows fewer than 150,000 clones, around 89% found once; its top ten account for 7.1%. This clone was detected only once. This CDR3 has 16 residues. Germline V lookup: CDR1 SGHNT, CDR2 YENEEA. V lost 2 bases and J lost 2, with 15 bases in between. This clonotype was obtained from an adult who received the AZD1222 COVID-19 vaccine. Source: peripheral blood, taken 28 days after the second AZD1222 dose. This chain joins TRBV11-3 and TRBJ2-5, with a weak D call TRBD2 (6 bases). Written as DNA, the CDR3 is TGTGCCAGCAGCTTATTATCGAGAGGGACTCAAGAGACCCAGTACTTC. Encoded protein: CASSLLSRGTQETQYF.